This T cell receptor beta chain was captured by sequencing in a study of T cells in Graves' hyperthyroidism and ophthalmopathy. Study summary: Peripheral blood was drawn at first diagnosis, prior to all treatment. General study points: Ophthalmopathy was predicted by the model a median of approximately 6.6 months ahead of onset. The majority of expanded thyroid clonotypes above 0.001 also appeared in blood.

Template material for amplifying TCR beta CDR3 regions consisted of RNA transcripts. The primer set for the first-round RT-PCR of the TCR CDR3 was HTBI. A single record per CDR3 protein comes from TCRdb applying MiXCR to the multiplex PCR reads. The table records about 400,000 distinct CDR3 sequences, about 16% of them present only once. About this clonotype: Its antigen is not identified.

Germline V gene lookup returns CDR1 LNHDA and CDR2 SQIVND (reference sequence). Trimming stripped 2 bases from V and 2 bases from J, with 9 bases between. This CDR3 contains 14 residues. This sample holds PBMCs from roughly 10 ml fresh peripheral blood. The clonotype comes from a woman in her thirties with Graves' hyperthyroidism. Sample: blood. This chain connects TRBV19 to TRBJ2-5; D might be TRBD1 or TRBD2, each matching 7 bases. The CDR3 spells CASSIQGGQETQYF. The DNA of the CDR3 is TGTGCCAGTAGTATACAGGGGGGGCAAGAGACCCAGTACTTC.